The 5 T cell receptor beta chains in this list originate from one sample, sequenced in a study of regulatory T cells in long-lasting Graves disease. Regarding time point: newly diagnosed GD, antithyroid drugs for less than 3 months. Scientists built the TCR library using RNA that was extracted from PBMCs. Combining iRepertoire HTBI primers with Arm-PCR of CDR3 regions, the authors built TCR beta libraries. TCRdb processed the multiplex PCR reads anew with MiXCR; each CDR3 protein has one entry. Of about 240,000 distinct CDR3 sequences listed, roughly 21% were seen once; the top ten hold about 15%. The material sequenced was peripheral blood mononuclear cells (PBMCs), taken at new diagnosis, from a patient treated with antithyroid drugs. Receptor source: a female donor with Graves disease.

Many counts were recorded for this clonotype. The chain couples TRBV27 to TRBJ2-4; TRBD1 might be the D (6 bases). The germline V and J ends were trimmed by 5 bases and 0 bases, with 14 bases remaining between them. This CDR3 spans 16 amino acids. Germline CDR1 and CDR2: MNHEY and SMNVEV (reference sequence). CDR3 loop: CASSPPRGLAKNIQYF. CDR3 coding DNA: TGTGCCAGCAGTCCCCCCAGGGGCCTAGCCAAAAACATTCAGTACTTC.

This chain uses TRBV28 with TRBJ1-5; 7 bases line up with TRBD1. The trim removed 3 bases at V and 5 bases at J, leaving 7 bases unmatched. CDR1 and CDR2 from the germline V gene are MDHEN and SYDVKM. This CDR3 comprises 15 residues. CDR3 nucleotides: TGTGCCAGCAGTTTTTTGACAGGGAACCATCAGCCCCAGCATTTT. Translating it yields CASSFLTGNHQPQHF.

In its sample, this clonotype was seen many times. V gene TRBV11-3 combines with J gene TRBJ2-1, with 8 bases fitting TRBD1. The germline V gene encodes CDR1 SGHNT and CDR2 YENEEA. The CDR3 contains 13 residues. The V and J ends lost 4 bases and 6 bases, in that order; junction bases with no gene match: 2. CDR3 loop: CASSWDRLNEQFF. The CDR3 DNA sequence: TGTGCCAGCAGCTGGGACAGGCTCAATGAGCAGTTCTTC.

The sample holds many counts of this clonotype. The chain uses TRBV24-1 and TRBJ1-1, with 7 nucleotides matching TRBD1. CDR1 and CDR2 from the germline V gene are KGHDR and SFDVKD. With 2 bases clipped from V and 4 bases from J, the junction kept 6 bases outside the gene matches. The CDR3 totals 15 residues. CDR3 residues: CATSDSTGYGTEAFF. The CDR3 region has the DNA TGTGCCACCAGTGATTCGACAGGGTACGGCACTGAAGCTTTCTTT.

Many counts were recorded for this clonotype. This chain links TRBV7-3 with TRBJ2-3; D unclear. The CDR3 is 13 residues long. Trimming pared 5 bases from V and 3 bases from J, leaving 9 bases between. Germline CDR1 and CDR2: SGHTA and FQGTGA. The CDR3 nucleotides are TGTGCCAGCAGCCCCCGACCTACAGATACGCAGTATTTT. Protein product: CASSPRPTDTQYF.